This T cell receptor (beta chain) comes out of a study of blood T cells in healthy people across ages. Study-level findings and limits: Across the age range, TCR beta diversity per million T cells fell in a roughly linear way. Unsorted PBMCs ruled out conclusive naive versus antigen-experienced comparison.

Concerning this clonotype itself: The antigen is not known.

With a J-beta primer mix and a sample-barcoded 5' primer, a second PCR ran about 7 to 12 cycles. The template-switch adaptor, which had 12 random nucleotides, put a tag on each cDNA molecule. TCRdb redid the calling of the 5' RACE reads with MiXCR, one entry per CDR3 protein. This table holds 660,000 or so distinct CDR3 sequences, 58% found once. This CDR3 is built from 14 residues. Trimming removed 4 bases at V and 2 bases at J, with 12 bases between. The germline V gene encodes CDR1 SGHAT and CDR2 FQNNGV. The sequence derives from a man between 60 and 75 years old in good health. The specimen was blood. This rearrangement joins TRBV11-2 to TRBJ2-7; perhaps D is TRBD1 or TRBD2 (5 bases each). The DNA for the CDR3 is TGTGCCAGCAGCTCCGGGACCCACGCCTACGAGCAGTACTTC. It translates to CASSSGTHAYEQYF.